This TCR beta chain was recovered during a study of post-analysis software for immune sequencing data. On the study more broadly: Several disease courses (relapsing-remitting, secondary progressive and progressive-relapsing) of multiple sclerosis were included.

Each TCR beta cDNA library carried unique molecular identifiers. From 1 to 10 million T cells, 400,000 to 550,000 cDNA molecules were obtained. One entry per CDR3 protein results from TCRdb running MiXCR on the PCR reads. The data hold roughly 800,000 distinct CDR3 sequences, with roughly 46% observed a single time. This CDR3 is built from 8 residues. Germline V gene sequence: CDR1 GTSNPN, CDR2 SVGIG (reference sequence). With 8 bases removed from V and 9 bases from J, the gap between germline ends came to 7 bases. The study, taken as a whole, reports: Patients with multiple sclerosis recorded significantly lower normalized Chao1 diversity than controls, the study found. Patients carried roughly five TRBV segments more frequently than controls did, and TRBV5-6, TRBV5-1 and TRBV20-1 were among them. Samples sharing a preparation batch grouped tightly together when assessed by F measure.

This clonotype was detected only a few times. What it binds is not known. The source material was blood. This clonotype was sampled from a girl aged 5-17 years with multiple sclerosis. This chain uses TRBV30 with TRBJ1-2; D remains ambiguous. The CDR3 coding sequence is TGTGCCGAAGGCCGCTACACCTTC. The encoded protein is CAEGRYTF.